This T cell receptor beta chain comes out of a study of human T cells and chemical hapten exposure. Broader study findings: Because they had alopecia, donors may respond immunologically unlike healthy people.

This clonotype was seen more than once but under ten times. Its antigen is as yet unknown. Time point reported: pre-sensitization, week 0. As for treatment: therapeutic diphenylcyclopropenone sensitization with weekly scalp DPC. Individual cDNA molecules had unique molecular identifiers attached to them by the library. A single record per CDR3 protein comes from TCRdb applying MiXCR to the RACE reads. The repertoire holds about 180,000 distinct CDR3 sequences, around 30% seen once, with about 2.8% in the top ten. The material was whole blood, obtained in connection with sensitization to the hapten diphenylcyclopropenone (DPC). This TCR was recovered from a woman in her twenties or thirties with alopecia areata. Some clones in this sample may be carry-over from other donors' samples.

The CDR3 here is CASNPTGRESPLHF. The CDR3 DNA follows: TGTGCCAGCAACCCGACAGGGCGAGAATCACCCCTCCACTTT. This chain connects TRBV6-6 to TRBJ1-6; TRBD1 agrees at 7 bases. V lost 7 bases to trimming and J lost 10 bases; unmatched junction nucleotides: 10. Germline CDR1 reads MNHNY; CDR2 reads SVGAGI (reference sequence). The length of the CDR3 is 14 residues.